This TCR beta chain was captured by sequencing in a study of T cell responses to AZD1222 COVID-19 vaccine. Broader study findings: Nearly half of the spike-specific TCRs reportedly recognize variant regions that carry no mutations. Clonal diversity was possibly underestimated, and white British individuals and females predominated among donors. Spike as a whole was targeted by vaccine-associated CD4 TCRs, dominant at 160-218 and 743-854. A rise in Spike-specific TCR breadth and depth followed two AZD1222 doses.

Some clones are missing from TCRdb's copy, which holds only in-frame ones; the method was immunoSEQ multiplex PCR. The sample contains approximately 50,000 clones, around 85% of which appear only once. This CDR3 has 15 residues. The V end was cut by 6 bases, the J end by 4 bases, with 16 bases between. Germline loops: CDR1 SNHLY, CDR2 FYNNEI. In this sample, this clone turned up many times. Its target is not known. The V gene is TRBV2, the J gene TRBJ1-5; D is perhaps TRBD1 (6 bases). The input for sequencing was peripheral blood, taken on day 0 of MenACWY control vaccination. The source of this sequence is an adult in good health. The CDR3 DNA follows: TGTGCCAGCAGGAGGGGGGGACGATCAAATCAGCCCCAGCATTTT. Protein product: CASRRGGRSNQPQHF. The full variable domain, in which reference TRBV2 and TRBJ1-5 provide the parts outside the CDR3, is EPEVTQTPSHQVTQMGQEVILRCVPISNHLYFYWYRQILGQKVEFLVSFYNNEISEKSEIFDDQFSVERPDGSNFTLKIRSTKLEDSAMYFCASRRGGRSNQPQHFGDGTRLSIL.